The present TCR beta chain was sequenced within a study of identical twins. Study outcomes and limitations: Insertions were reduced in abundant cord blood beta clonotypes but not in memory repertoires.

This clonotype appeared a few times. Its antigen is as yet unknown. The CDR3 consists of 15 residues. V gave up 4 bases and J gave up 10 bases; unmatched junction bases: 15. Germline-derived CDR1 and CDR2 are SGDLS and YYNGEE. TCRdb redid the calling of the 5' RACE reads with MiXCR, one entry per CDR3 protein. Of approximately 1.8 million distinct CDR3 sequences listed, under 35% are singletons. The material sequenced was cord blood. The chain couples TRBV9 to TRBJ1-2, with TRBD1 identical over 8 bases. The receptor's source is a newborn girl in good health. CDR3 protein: CASSPRQGIPIDYTF. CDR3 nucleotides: TGTGCCAGCAGCCCGCGACAGGGGATTCCTATCGACTACACCTTC. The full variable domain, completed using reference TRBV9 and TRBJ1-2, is DSGVTQTPKHLITATGQRVTLRCSPRSGDLSVYWYQQSLDQGLQFLIQYYNGEERAKGNILERFSAQQFPDLHSELNLSSLELGDSALYFCASSPRQGIPIDYTFGSGTRLTVV.